The sequence of this T cell receptor (beta chain) was determined in a study of blood T cell repertoires in COVID-19. V lost 2 bases, J lost 9 bases, and 12 bases stayed unmatched. The CDR3 runs 16 residues. The germline V gene has CDR1 SGHAT and CDR2 FQNNGV. Sequencing used immunoSEQ multiplex PCR; TCRdb keeps in-frame clones, though not all of them. The sample has tens of thousands of clones, 70% to 90% seen once. The chain recombines TRBV11-2 with TRBJ2-1; 8 bases match TRBD2. The receptor comes from a woman at least 80 years old with active or convalescent COVID-19. The sample was peripheral blood. CDR3 region: CASSLILGLARSEQFF. In DNA, the CDR3 is TGTGCCAGCAGCTTAATTTTAGGACTAGCCCGTAGTGAGCAGTTCTTC.